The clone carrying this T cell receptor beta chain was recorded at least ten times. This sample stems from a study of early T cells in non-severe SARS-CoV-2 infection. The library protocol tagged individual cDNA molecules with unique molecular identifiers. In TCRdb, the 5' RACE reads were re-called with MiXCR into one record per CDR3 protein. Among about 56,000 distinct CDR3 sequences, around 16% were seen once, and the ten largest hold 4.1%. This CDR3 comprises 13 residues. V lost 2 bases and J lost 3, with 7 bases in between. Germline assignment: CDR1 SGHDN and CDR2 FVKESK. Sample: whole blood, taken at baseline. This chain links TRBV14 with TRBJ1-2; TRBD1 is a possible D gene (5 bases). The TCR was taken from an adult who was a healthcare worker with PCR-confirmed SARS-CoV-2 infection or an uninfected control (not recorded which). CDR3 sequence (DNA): TGTGCCAGCAGCCAACAGGGATACTATGGCTACACCTTC. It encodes CASSQQGYYGYTF.